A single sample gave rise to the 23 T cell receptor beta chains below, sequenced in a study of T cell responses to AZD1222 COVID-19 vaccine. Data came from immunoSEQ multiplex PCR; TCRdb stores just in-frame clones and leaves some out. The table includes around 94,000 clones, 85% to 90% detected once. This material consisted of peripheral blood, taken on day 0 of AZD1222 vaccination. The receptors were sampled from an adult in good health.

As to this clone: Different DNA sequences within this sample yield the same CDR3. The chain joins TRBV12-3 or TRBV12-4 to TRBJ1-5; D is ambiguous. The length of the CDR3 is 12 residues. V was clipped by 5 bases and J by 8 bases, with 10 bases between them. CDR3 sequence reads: CASSPVVEPQHF. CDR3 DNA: TGTGCCAGCAGTCCCGTCGTTGAGCCCCAGCATTTT.

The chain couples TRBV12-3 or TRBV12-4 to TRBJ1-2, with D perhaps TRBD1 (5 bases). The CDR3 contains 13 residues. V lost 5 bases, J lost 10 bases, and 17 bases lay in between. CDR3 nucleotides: TGTGCCAGCAGTGAGGGACCTCGGGGTGTCTACACCTTC. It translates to CASSEGPRGVYTF.

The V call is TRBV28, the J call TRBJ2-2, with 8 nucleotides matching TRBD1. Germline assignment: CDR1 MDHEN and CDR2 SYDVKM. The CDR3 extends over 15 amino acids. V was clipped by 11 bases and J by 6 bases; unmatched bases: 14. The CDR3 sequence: CAGAGGVRKPGELFF. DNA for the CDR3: TGTGCCGGGGCAGGGGGCGTGAGAAAGCCCGGGGAGCTGTTTTTT.

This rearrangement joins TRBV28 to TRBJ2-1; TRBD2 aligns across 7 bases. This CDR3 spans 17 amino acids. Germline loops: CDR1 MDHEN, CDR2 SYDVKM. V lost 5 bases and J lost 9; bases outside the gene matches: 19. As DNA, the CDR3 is TGTGCCAGCAGTCCCTTGGGGCTGGGACTAACCCTCAGTGAGCAGTTCTTC. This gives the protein CASSPLGLGLTLSEQFF.

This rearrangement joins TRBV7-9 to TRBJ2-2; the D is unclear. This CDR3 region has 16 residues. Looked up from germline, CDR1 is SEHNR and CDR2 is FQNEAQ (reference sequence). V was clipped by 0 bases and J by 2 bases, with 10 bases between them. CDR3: CASSLAVTVNTGELFF. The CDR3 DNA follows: TGTGCCAGCAGCTTAGCGGTGACGGTAAACACCGGGGAGCTGTTTTTT.

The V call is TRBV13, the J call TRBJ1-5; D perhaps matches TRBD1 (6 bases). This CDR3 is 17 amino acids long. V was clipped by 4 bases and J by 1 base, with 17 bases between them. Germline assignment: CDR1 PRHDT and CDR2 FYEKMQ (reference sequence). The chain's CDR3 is CASSSRRGGESNQPQHF. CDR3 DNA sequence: TGTGCCAGCAGCTCAAGGAGGGGGGGAGAGAGCAATCAGCCCCAGCATTTT.

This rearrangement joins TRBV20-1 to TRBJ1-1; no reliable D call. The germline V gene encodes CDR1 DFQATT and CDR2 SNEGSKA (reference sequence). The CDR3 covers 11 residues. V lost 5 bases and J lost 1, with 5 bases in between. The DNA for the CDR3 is TGCAGTGCTCCAGAGAACACTGAAGCTTTCTTT. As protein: CSAPENTEAFF.

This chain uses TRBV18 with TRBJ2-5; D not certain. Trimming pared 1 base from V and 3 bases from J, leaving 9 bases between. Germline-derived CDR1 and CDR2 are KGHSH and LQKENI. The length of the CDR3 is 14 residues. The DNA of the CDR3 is TGTGCCAGCTCACCACAGTATAGCAAAGAGACCCAGTACTTC. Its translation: CASSPQYSKETQYF. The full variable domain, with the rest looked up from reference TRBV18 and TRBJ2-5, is NAGVMQNPRHLVRRRGQEARLRCSPMKGHSHVYWYRQLPEEGLKFMVYLQKENIIDESGMPKERFSAEFPKEGPSILRIQQVVRGDSAAYFCASSPQYSKETQYFGPGTRLLVL.

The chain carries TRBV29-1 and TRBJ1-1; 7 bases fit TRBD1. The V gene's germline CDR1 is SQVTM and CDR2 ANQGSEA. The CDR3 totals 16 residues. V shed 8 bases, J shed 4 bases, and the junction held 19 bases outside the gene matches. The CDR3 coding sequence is TGCAGCACGAGCGGGTGGCGGGACAGTCGTATCACTGAAGCTTTCTTT. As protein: CSTSGWRDSRITEAFF.

CDR3 residues: CASWTGGYGYTF. The CDR3 DNA reads as TGTGCCAGCTGGACAGGGGGCTATGGCTACACCTTC. The V call is TRBV19, the J call TRBJ1-2; TRBD1 matches 10 bases. Per germline, CDR1 LNHDA and CDR2 SQIVND (reference sequence). The V and J ends lost 9 bases and 4 bases, in that order; junction bases with no gene match: 2. The CDR3 covers 12 residues.

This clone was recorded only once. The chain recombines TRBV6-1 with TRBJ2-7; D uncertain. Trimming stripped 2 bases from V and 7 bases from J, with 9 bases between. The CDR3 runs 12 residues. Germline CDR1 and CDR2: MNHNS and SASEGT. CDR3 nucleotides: TGTGCCAGCAGTGAATTAGGGTCGGAGCAGTACTTC. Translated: CASSELGSEQYF.

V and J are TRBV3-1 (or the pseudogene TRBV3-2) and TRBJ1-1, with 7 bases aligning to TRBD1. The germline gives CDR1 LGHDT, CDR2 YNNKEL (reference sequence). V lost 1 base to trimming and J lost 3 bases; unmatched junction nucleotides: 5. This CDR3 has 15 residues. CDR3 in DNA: TGTGCCAGCAGCCAAGCCGGACAGGATTACACTGAAGCTTTCTTT. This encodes CASSQAGQDYTEAFF.

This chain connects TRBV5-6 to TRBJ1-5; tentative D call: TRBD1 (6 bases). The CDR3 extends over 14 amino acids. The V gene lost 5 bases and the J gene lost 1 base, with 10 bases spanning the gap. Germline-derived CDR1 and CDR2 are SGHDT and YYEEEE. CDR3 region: CASRFRGSNQPQHF. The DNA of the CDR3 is TGTGCCAGCAGATTCAGGGGAAGCAATCAGCCCCAGCATTTT.

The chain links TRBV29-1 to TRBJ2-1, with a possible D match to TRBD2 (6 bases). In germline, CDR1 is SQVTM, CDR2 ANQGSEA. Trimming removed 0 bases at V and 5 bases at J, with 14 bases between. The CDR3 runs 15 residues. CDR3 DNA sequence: TGCAGCGTTGAAGATCATTCGGGACTCAACAATGAGCAGTTCTTC. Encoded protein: CSVEDHSGLNNEQFF.

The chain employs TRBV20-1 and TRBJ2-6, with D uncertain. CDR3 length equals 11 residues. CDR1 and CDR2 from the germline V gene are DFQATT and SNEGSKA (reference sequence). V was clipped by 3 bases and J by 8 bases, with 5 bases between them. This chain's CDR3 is CSARASNVLTF. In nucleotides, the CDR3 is TGCAGTGCTAGGGCATCCAACGTCCTGACTTTC.

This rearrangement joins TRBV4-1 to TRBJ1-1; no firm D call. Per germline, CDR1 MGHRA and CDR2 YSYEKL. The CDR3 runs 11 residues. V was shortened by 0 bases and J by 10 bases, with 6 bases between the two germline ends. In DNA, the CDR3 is TGCGCCAGCAGCCAAGAGAGGGTAGCTTTCTTT. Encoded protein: CASSQERVAFF.

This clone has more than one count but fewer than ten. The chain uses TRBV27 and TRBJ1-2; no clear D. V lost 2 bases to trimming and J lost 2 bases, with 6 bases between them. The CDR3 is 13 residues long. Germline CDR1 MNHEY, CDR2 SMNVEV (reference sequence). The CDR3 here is CASSLGRNYGYTF. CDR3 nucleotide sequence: TGTGCCAGCAGTTTAGGACGAAACTATGGCTACACCTTC.

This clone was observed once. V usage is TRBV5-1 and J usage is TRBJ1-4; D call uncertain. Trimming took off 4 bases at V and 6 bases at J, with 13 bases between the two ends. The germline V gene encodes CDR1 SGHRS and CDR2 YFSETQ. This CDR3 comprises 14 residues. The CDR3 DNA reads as TGCGCCAGCAGCCAATCGACGGAGTATGAAAAACTGTTTTTT. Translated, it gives CASSQSTEYEKLFF.

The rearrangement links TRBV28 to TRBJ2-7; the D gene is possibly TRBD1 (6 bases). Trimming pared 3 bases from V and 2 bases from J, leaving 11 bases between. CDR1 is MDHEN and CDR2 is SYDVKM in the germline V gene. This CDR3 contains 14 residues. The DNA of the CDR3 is TGTGCCAGCAGTTTCCATGACAGGCCCTACGAGCAGTACTTC. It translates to CASSFHDRPYEQYF. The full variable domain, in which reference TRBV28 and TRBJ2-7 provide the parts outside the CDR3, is DVKVTQSSRYLVKRTGEKVFLECVQDMDHENMFWYRQDPGLGLRLIYFSYDVKMKEKGDIPEGYSVSREKKERFSLILESASTNQTSMYLCASSFHDRPYEQYFGPGTRLTVT.

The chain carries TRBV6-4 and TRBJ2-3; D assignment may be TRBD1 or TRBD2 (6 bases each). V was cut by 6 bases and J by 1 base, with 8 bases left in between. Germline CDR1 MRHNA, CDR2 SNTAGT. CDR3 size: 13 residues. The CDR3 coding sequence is TGTGCCAGCAGGGGGGGCGGCACAGATACGCAGTATTTT. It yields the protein CASRGGGTDTQYF.

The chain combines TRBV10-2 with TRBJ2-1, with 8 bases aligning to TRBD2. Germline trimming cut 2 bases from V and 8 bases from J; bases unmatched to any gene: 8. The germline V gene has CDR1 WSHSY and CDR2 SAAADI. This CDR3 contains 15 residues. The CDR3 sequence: CASSEGLALPDEQFF. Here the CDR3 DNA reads TGCGCCAGCAGTGAGGGACTAGCACTGCCGGATGAGCAGTTCTTC.

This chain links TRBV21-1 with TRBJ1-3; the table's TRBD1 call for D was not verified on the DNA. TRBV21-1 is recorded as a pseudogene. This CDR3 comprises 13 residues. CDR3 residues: CARSKGPGNTIYF. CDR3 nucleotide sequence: TGTGCCAGGTCGAAGGGGCCCGGAAACACCATATATTTT.

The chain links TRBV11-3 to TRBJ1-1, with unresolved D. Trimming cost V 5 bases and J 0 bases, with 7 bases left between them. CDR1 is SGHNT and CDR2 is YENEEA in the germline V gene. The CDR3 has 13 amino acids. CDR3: CASSENMNTEAFF. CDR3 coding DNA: TGTGCCAGCAGCGAGAACATGAACACTGAAGCTTTCTTT.